A selection of T cell receptor beta chains follows, all from one sample in a study of regulatory T cells in long-lasting Graves disease. Each CDR3 protein gets one entry after TCRdb re-called the multiplex PCR reads with MiXCR. Among 200,000 to 250,000 distinct CDR3 sequences, 20% were seen once, and the ten largest hold approximately 15%. The sequences come from peripheral blood mononuclear cells (PBMCs), collected at new diagnosis, from a patient treated with antithyroid drugs. The receptors stem from a female donor with Graves disease. Each CDR3 is given with its conserved first and last residue. A D gene is named only where the DNA matches it firmly. Only some rows state a clone size, as once, few, many or a class for expanded clones.

>TRBJ1-5|TRBV5-1|NA|NA
CASSVDSPNQPQHF
TGCGCCAGTAGCGTAGACAGTCCCAATCAGCCCCAGCATTTT
>TRBJ2-1|TRBV6-1|NA|NA
CASNVGTNEQFF
TGTGCCAGCAACGTGGGGACAAATGAGCAGTTCTTC
>TRBJ2-5|TRBV7-2|NA|NA
CASSLVEQGRGTHYF
TGTGCCAGCAGCTTAGTGGAGCAGGGACGAGGGACCCATTACTTC
>TRBJ2-7|TRBV13|many|TRBD1
CASSAGTGLYEQYF
TGTGCCAGCAGCGCCGGGACAGGGCTCTACGAGCAGTACTTC
>TRBJ2-7|TRBV28|many|NA
CASNFVGGTEQYF
TGTGCCAGCAACTTCGTTGGGGGGACCGAGCAGTACTTC
>TRBJ2-7|TRBV7-2|NA|NA
CASSQGQIYEQYF
TGTGCCAGCAGCCAAGGACAGATCTACGAGCAGTACTTC
>TRBJ2-7|TRBV29-1|NA|TRBD1
CSVSRGLEQYF
TGCAGCGTTAGCAGGGGGCTCGAGCAGTACTTC
>TRBJ1-2|TRBV10-3|few|NA
CAISESSQSLGYTF
TGTGCCATCAGTGAGTCGAGCCAATCCCTGGGCTACACCTTC
>TRBJ1-1|TRBV5-1|NA|TRBD1
CASSLIERGLGTEAFF
TGCGCCAGCAGCTTGATAGAGAGGGGGCTGGGCACTGAAGCTTTCTTT
>TRBJ1-1|TRBV10-2|NA|TRBD1
CASSESRGRTEAFF
TGCGCCAGCAGTGAGTCAAGGGGGCGGACTGAAGCTTTCTTT
>TRBJ2-5|TRBV7-3|many|TRBD2
CASSQGLAGAAGETQYF
TGTGCCAGCAGCCAAGGACTAGCGGGGGCCGCCGGGGAGACCCAGTACTTC
>TRBJ1-1|TRBV19|NA|TRBD1
CASSMGAGTGGRTEAFF
TGTGCCAGTAGTATGGGAGCCGGGACAGGGGGCCGCACTGAAGCTTTCTTT
>TRBJ2-3|TRBV7-2|many|NA
CASSPRTRQDTQYF
TGTGCCAGCAGCCCCCGCACGAGGCAAGATACGCAGTATTTT
>TRBJ1-1|TRBV15|NA|NA
CATSRATGATEAFF
TGTGCCACCAGCAGGGCCACTGGAGCCACTGAAGCTTTCTTT
>TRBJ2-5|TRBV5-4|few|NA
CASSASERNQETQYF
TGTGCCAGCAGCGCCTCTGAGCGTAACCAAGAGACCCAGTACTTC
>TRBJ1-2|TRBV5-8|many|NA
CASPQWTETLYGYTF
TGTGCCAGCCCCCAATGGACAGAGACTTTATATGGCTACACCTTC
>TRBJ2-7|TRBV20-1|NA|TRBD2
CSATTSGDPSYNEQYF
TGCAGTGCTACGACTAGCGGGGACCCTTCCTACAATGAGCAGTACTTC
>TRBJ2-6|TRBV24-1|once|NA
CATSPTGISGTNVLTF
TGTGCCACCAGTCCCACGGGAATCTCTGGGACCAACGTCCTGACTTTC
>TRBJ2-2|TRBV28|many|NA
CASSFTGALTGELFF
TGTGCCAGCAGTTTTACGGGCGCGCTCACCGGGGAGCTGTTTTTT
>TRBJ2-7|TRBV5-1|NA|TRBD1
CASSPWTGFGQYF
TGCGCCAGCAGCCCATGGACAGGGTTCGGGCAGTACTTC
>TRBJ2-3|TRBV7-8|many|TRBD2
CASSLGTSGGVVTDTQYF
TGTGCCAGCAGCTTAGGGACTAGCGGGGGGGTAGTGACAGATACGCAGTATTTT
>TRBJ1-4|TRBV6-1|many|NA
CASRERQFDNEKLFF
TGTGCCAGCAGGGAAAGACAGTTCGATAATGAAAAACTGTTTTTT
>TRBJ2-5|TRBV11-3|many|TRBD1
CASSLGAQGAGETQYF
TGTGCCAGCAGCTTAGGGGCACAGGGGGCAGGGGAGACCCAGTACTTC
>TRBJ2-7|TRBV4-1|few|TRBD2
CASSRAGGGAGEQYF
TGCGCCAGCAGCCGGGCGGGGGGAGGAGCGGGCGAGCAGTACTTC
>TRBJ1-3|TRBV3-1|many|NA
CASSHSGQSGNTIYF
TGTGCCAGCAGCCATTCGGGCCAATCTGGAAACACCATATATTTT
>TRBJ1-3|TRBV12-3/TRBV12-4|once|NA
CASSLGAGVGNTIYF
TGTGCCAGCAGTTTAGGCGCAGGGGTTGGAAACACCATATATTTT
>TRBJ2-2|TRBV20-1|many|TRBD1
CSAPDRAGTPGELFF
TGCAGTGCCCCGGACAGGGCGGGTACACCCGGGGAGCTGTTTTTT
>TRBJ2-7|TRBV7-2|NA|NA
CASSFTVDEQYF
TGTGCCAGCAGCTTCACGGTGGACGAGCAGTACTTC
>TRBJ2-4|TRBV6-2/TRBV6-3|NA|NA
CASSSWQKNIQYF
TGTGCCAGCAGTTCTTGGCAGAAAAACATTCAGTACTTC
>TRBJ2-7|TRBV5-1|NA|NA
CASSALQATPSYVQYF
TGCGCCAGCAGCGCCCTACAGGCGACCCCGTCGTACGTGCAGTACTTC
>TRBJ2-2|TRBV7-9|NA|NA
CASSFPGGAVGELFF
TGTGCCAGCAGCTTCCCAGGGGGGGCCGTCGGGGAGCTGTTTTTT
>TRBJ2-2|TRBV28|few|TRBD2
CASSLGLRGAGELFF
TGTGCCAGCAGTTTGGGGTTGCGGGGGGCCGGGGAGCTGTTTTTT
>TRBJ2-7|TRBV20-1|many|NA
CSARDPRGDSYEQYF
TGCAGTGCTAGAGACCCCAGGGGGGATTCCTACGAGCAGTACTTC
>TRBJ1-1|TRBV19|few|NA
CASSRGVATEAFF
TGTGCCAGTAGTAGGGGAGTTGCCACTGAAGCTTTCTTT
>TRBJ1-6|TRBV27|many|NA
CASSPGRNSPLHF
TGTGCCAGCAGTCCTGGACGGAATTCACCCCTCCACTTT
>TRBJ2-2|TRBV10-3|many|TRBD1
CATTGDKNTGELFF
TGTGCCACCACAGGGGACAAGAACACCGGGGAGCTGTTTTTT
>TRBJ1-6|TRBV20-1|NA|NA
CSVLRQNSPLHF
TGCAGTGTCCTAAGACAGAATTCACCCCTCCACTTT
>TRBJ2-2|TRBV12-3/TRBV12-4|NA|TRBD2
CASSFRLAGVIYMAGELFF
TGTGCCAGCAGTTTTAGGCTAGCGGGAGTAATTTATATGGCCGGGGAGCTGTTTTTT
>TRBJ2-1|TRBV5-1|few|TRBD1
CASSLEQGVDEQFF
TGCGCCAGCAGCTTGGAACAGGGGGTCGATGAGCAGTTCTTC
>TRBJ2-5|TRBV11-2|many|NA
CASSSVDQTEETQYF
TGTGCCAGCAGCTCCGTCGACCAGACGGAGGAGACCCAGTACTTC
>TRBJ2-7|TRBV11-2|many|NA
CASRDSGYSYEQYF
TGTGCCAGCAGAGATTCGGGGTACTCCTACGAGCAGTACTTC
>TRBJ2-3|TRBV20-1|NA|NA
CSARDPWATSTDTQYF
TGCAGTGCTAGAGACCCTTGGGCGACTAGCACAGATACGCAGTATTTT
>TRBJ2-2|TRBV24-1|many|TRBD1
CATSDPDRGDTGELFF
TGTGCCACCAGTGACCCGGACAGGGGGGACACCGGGGAGCTGTTTTTT
>TRBJ1-6|TRBV7-2|many|NA
CASSLKISSPLHF
TGTGCCAGCAGCTTAAAAATTTCTTCACCCCTCCACTTT
>TRBJ2-3|TRBV5-5|many|NA
CASSLAWVQKGDTQYF
TGTGCCAGCAGCTTGGCCTGGGTACAGAAAGGTGATACGCAGTATTTT
>TRBJ2-6|TRBV9|many|NA
CASSVGVLRTGANVLTF
TGTGCCAGCAGCGTAGGGGTACTCCGTACTGGGGCCAACGTCCTGACTTTC
>TRBJ2-1|TRBV3-1|many|NA
CASSRLEGVNEQFF
TGTGCCAGCAGCCGACTTGAAGGGGTAAATGAGCAGTTCTTC
>TRBJ2-3|TRBV19|many|TRBD2
CASSIDFASGRRADTQYF
TGTGCCAGTAGTATAGACTTTGCGAGCGGGAGGAGGGCAGATACGCAGTATTTT
>TRBJ1-1|TRBV6-6|NA|NA
CASSYSSRTEAFF
TGTGCCAGCAGTTACTCGTCGAGGACTGAAGCTTTCTTT
>TRBJ2-1|TRBV20-1|many|TRBD2
CSARAGGSSYNEQFF
TGCAGTGCCCGAGCGGGGGGAAGCTCCTACAATGAGCAGTTCTTC
>TRBJ2-1|TRBV5-6|NA|TRBD2
CASSRGPSGSYEQFF
TGTGCCAGCAGCCGGGGGCCTAGCGGGAGCTATGAGCAGTTCTTC
>TRBJ2-5|TRBV9|many|NA
CASSASPGRGETQYF
TGTGCCAGCAGCGCCTCCCCGGGCAGGGGAGAGACCCAGTACTTC
>TRBJ2-6|TRBV2|few|NA
CATSDSKNSGANVLTF
TGTGCCACCAGTGACTCCAAAAACTCTGGGGCCAACGTCCTGACTTTC
>TRBJ2-7|TRBV20-1|many|NA
CSARDQNYEQYF
TGCAGTGCTAGAGACCAGAACTACGAGCAGTACTTC
>TRBJ1-1|TRBV6-1|many|NA
CASTISGRNTEAFF
TGTGCCAGCACTATTTCCGGCCGGAACACTGAAGCTTTCTTT
>TRBJ1-3|TRBV4-2|few|NA
CASSQGGNTIYF
TGTGCCAGCAGCCAAGGGGGAAACACCATATATTTT
>TRBJ2-1|TRBV7-9|many|NA
CASSPTRRVNEQFF
TGTGCCAGCAGCCCGACTAGGAGGGTCAATGAGCAGTTCTTC
>TRBJ1-3|TRBV9|NA|NA
CASKSVGHLGNTIYF
TGTGCCAGCAAGTCAGTTGGCCACTTGGGAAACACCATATATTTT
>TRBJ1-5|TRBV4-1|few|NA
CASSPDTYSNQPQHF
TGCGCCAGCAGCCCGGACACTTATAGCAATCAGCCCCAGCATTTT
>TRBJ2-1|TRBV5-4|many|NA
CASSLLQWSNEQFF
TGTGCCAGCAGCTTGTTGCAGTGGAGCAATGAGCAGTTCTTC